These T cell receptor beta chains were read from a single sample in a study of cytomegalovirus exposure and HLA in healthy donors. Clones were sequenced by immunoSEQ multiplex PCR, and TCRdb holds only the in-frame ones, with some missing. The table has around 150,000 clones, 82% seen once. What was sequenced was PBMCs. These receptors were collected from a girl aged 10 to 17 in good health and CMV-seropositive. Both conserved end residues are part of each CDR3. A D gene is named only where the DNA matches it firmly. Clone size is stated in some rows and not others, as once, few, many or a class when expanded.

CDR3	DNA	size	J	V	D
CASSNPGVYEQYF	TGTGCCAGCAGTAACCCGGGTGTTTACGAGCAGTACTTC	-	TRBJ2-7	TRBV5-6	-
CAWQDSYGNEQFF	TGTGCCTGGCAGGACAGTTATGGCAATGAGCAGTTCTTC	-	TRBJ2-1	TRBV30	-
CASRRTGTDTQYF	TGTGCCAGCAGAAGGACAGGGACAGATACGCAGTATTTT	once	TRBJ2-3	TRBV27	TRBD1
CASSKGLAGFGNEQFF	TGTGCCAGCAGTAAGGGACTAGCGGGATTTGGCAATGAGCAGTTCTTC	-	TRBJ2-1	TRBV28	TRBD2
CASSPGTGWTQYF	TGTGCCAGCAGCCCAGGCACAGGGTGGACCCAGTACTTC	-	TRBJ2-5	TRBV7-3	-
CASTSGRASYNEQFF	TGCGCCAGCACTAGCGGGAGGGCCTCCTACAATGAGCAGTTCTTC	-	TRBJ2-1	TRBV5-1	TRBD2
CATTRAGGWNEQFF	TGTGCCACCACCCGGGCAGGGGGTTGGAATGAGCAGTTCTTC	-	TRBJ2-1	TRBV5-6	TRBD1
CASSVGPSGSYEQYF	TGTGCCAGCAGCGTAGGGCCTAGCGGGAGCTACGAGCAGTACTTC	-	TRBJ2-7	TRBV9	TRBD2
CASSRERYSYEQYF	TGTGCCAGCAGCCGAGAACGATACTCCTACGAGCAGTACTTC	-	TRBJ2-7	TRBV7-2	-
CAWSIGQNTGELFF	TGTGCCTGGAGTATAGGACAGAACACCGGGGAGCTGTTTTTT	-	TRBJ2-2	TRBV30	-
CASSVGTVNYGYTF	TGTGCCAGCAGCGTTGGGACAGTAAACTATGGCTACACCTTC	-	TRBJ1-2	TRBV5-6	TRBD1
CASSWGPGRGYEQYF	TGTGCCAGTAGTTGGGGACCCGGCAGGGGATACGAGCAGTACTTC	-	TRBJ2-7	TRBV19	-
CASNGAGARGGQYF	TGTGCCAGCAACGGCGCGGGGGCCAGGGGTGGGCAGTACTTC	-	TRBJ2-7	TRBV6-5	-
CSSSSGVYHEQYF	TGTTCCAGCAGCTCAGGGGTCTACCACGAGCAGTACTTC	-	TRBJ2-7	TRBV7-9	-
CATSRGGGTAIAQYF	TGTGCCACCAGCAGAGGAGGTGGGACAGCTATTGCGCAGTACTTC	-	TRBJ2-7	TRBV15	TRBD1
CASSLGKLNEQYF	TGCGCCAGCAGCCTGGGTAAACTGAACGAGCAGTACTTC	once	TRBJ2-7	TRBV5-1	-
CSVETGDYEQYF	TGCAGCGTTGAAACAGGGGACTACGAGCAGTACTTC	-	TRBJ2-7	TRBV29-1	TRBD1
CASSLPPTGQETQYF	TGTGCCAGCAGTTTACCACCGACAGGGCAAGAGACCCAGTACTTC	once	TRBJ2-5	TRBV28	TRBD1
CASSEESVSGYTF	TGTGCCAGCAGTGAAGAGAGTGTGAGCGGCTACACCTTC	few	TRBJ1-2	TRBV2	-
CASSPIQGAEGEAFF	TGTGCCAGCTCACCAATCCAGGGGGCTGAGGGTGAAGCTTTCTTT	-	TRBJ1-1	TRBV18	TRBD1
CASRDMSSNQPQHF	TGTGCCAGCAGGGACATGAGTAGCAATCAGCCCCAGCATTTT	-	TRBJ1-5	TRBV6-1	-
CASSRGGTYGYTF	TGTGCCAGCAGTCGCGGGGGAACCTATGGCTACACCTTC	once	TRBJ1-2	TRBV28	-
CAWTSGSGYNEQFF	TGTGCCTGGACTAGCGGGAGTGGCTACAATGAGCAGTTCTTC	-	TRBJ2-1	TRBV30	TRBD2
CASSYQPTGHSYEQYF	TGTGCCAGCAGTTACCAACCGACAGGGCACTCCTACGAGCAGTACTTC	-	TRBJ2-7	TRBV27	TRBD1
CANRLAYEQFF	TGTGCCAACAGACTAGCCTATGAGCAGTTCTTC	-	TRBJ2-1	TRBV6-6	TRBD2
CASSPRLTSGGTDTQYF	TGTGCCAGCAGCCCCCGATTAACTAGCGGGGGCACAGATACGCAGTATTTT	-	TRBJ2-3	TRBV9	TRBD2
CASSSRTTQQFF	TGTGCCAGCAGCTCAAGGACTACTCAGCAGTTCTTC	-	TRBJ2-1	TRBV6-1	-